This T cell receptor (beta chain) came from a study of lymphopenia after photon versus proton radiotherapy. Findings and limits, study-wide: Post-nadir diversity loss with photons came from oligoclonal expansion, particularly CD8+ Temra cells.

Comments on this clone: The target antigen is unknown.

Using immunoSEQ multiplex PCR, the repertoire was profiled, and TCRdb retains in-frame clones only, with some absent. Of roughly 38,000 clones in the sample, approximately 90% were seen once. CDR1 is ENHRY and CDR2 is SYGVKD in the germline V gene. V was clipped by 6 bases and J by 7 bases, with 16 bases between them. CDR3 size: 14 residues. The chain recombines TRBV10-3 with TRBJ2-1; a possible D gene is TRBD2 (5 bases). Sequenced here: peripheral blood, sampled from a patient treated with photon-based radiotherapy. The receptor was isolated from a man in his 60s with cholangiocarcinoma. The DNA of the CDR3 is TGTGCCATCAGATTGGACTCGGCCCTGAATGAGCAGTTCTTC. It specifies CAIRLDSALNEQFF.